This T cell receptor (beta chain) was retrieved from a study of beta chain features in type 1 diabetes. General study points: Among patients with Type 1 diabetes, TCRB CDR3s were moderately but significantly shorter in every one of the four CD4+ subsets.

Sorting with CD45RO/CCR7/CD25/CD127/CD95/CD27 yielded naive, central memory, regulatory and stem-like memory CD4+ cells. In the case of this clone: As yet, its antigen is unknown.

The authors reverse transcribed all of the isolated RNA, so sequencing captured expressed TCRB transcripts. Regulatory, naive and central memory T cell samples averaged around 3.6 million reads. The table came from immunoSEQ multiplex PCR; TCRdb's copy has only in-frame clones and leaves some out. The sample contains more than 350,000 clones, approximately 10% of which appear only once. The TCR was taken from a young woman in good health. Sequenced sample: naive CD4+ T cells from blood.

In DNA form, the CDR3 reads TGTGCCAGCAGTTACTTACAGGGGTACGAGCAGTACGTC. This sequence encodes CASSYLQGYEQYV. The genes are TRBV6-6 and TRBJ2-7; 7 bases are a match to TRBD1. The CDR3 loop spans 13 amino acids. Germline V lookup: CDR1 MNHNY, CDR2 SVGAGI (reference sequence). Losses at the gene ends were 1 base for V and 4 bases for J; bases not matched to a gene: 1.